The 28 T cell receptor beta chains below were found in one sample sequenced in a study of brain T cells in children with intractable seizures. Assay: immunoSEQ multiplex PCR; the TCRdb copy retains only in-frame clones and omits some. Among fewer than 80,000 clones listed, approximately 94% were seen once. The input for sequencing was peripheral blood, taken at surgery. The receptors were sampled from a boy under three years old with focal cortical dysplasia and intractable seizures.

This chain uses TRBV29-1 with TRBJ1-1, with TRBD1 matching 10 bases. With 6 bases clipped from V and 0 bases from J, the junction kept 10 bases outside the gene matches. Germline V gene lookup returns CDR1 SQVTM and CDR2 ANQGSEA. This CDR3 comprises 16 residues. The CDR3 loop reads CSVVWLGQGLNTEAFF. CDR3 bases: TGCAGCGTGGTGTGGTTGGGACAGGGGCTGAACACTGAAGCTTTCTTT.

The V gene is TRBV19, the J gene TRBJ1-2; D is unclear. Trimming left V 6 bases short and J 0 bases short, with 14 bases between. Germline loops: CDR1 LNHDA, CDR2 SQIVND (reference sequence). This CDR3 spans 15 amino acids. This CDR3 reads CASSLRTAANYGYTF. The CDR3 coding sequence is TGTGCCAGTAGCTTACGGACGGCAGCTAACTATGGCTACACCTTC. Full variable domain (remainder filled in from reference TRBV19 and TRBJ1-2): DGGITQSPKYLFRKEGQNVTLSCEQNLNHDAMYWYRQDPGQGLRLIYYSQIVNDFQKGDIAEGYSVSREKKESFPLTVTSAQKNPTAFYLCASSLRTAANYGYTFGSGTRLTVV.

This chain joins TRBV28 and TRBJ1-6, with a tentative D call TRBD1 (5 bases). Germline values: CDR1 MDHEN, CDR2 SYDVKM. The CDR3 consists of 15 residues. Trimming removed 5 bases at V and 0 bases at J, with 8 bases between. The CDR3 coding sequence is TGTGCCAGCAGTACAGGCGACTCCTATAATTCACCCCTCCACTTT. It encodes CASSTGDSYNSPLHF.

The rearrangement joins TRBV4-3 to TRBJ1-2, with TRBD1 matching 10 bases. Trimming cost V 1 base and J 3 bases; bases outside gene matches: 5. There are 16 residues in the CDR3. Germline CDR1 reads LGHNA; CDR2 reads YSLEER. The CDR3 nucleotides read TGCGCCAGCAGCCAAGGAGGGACAGGGGTTTACTATGGCTACACCTTC. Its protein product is CASSQGGTGVYYGYTF.

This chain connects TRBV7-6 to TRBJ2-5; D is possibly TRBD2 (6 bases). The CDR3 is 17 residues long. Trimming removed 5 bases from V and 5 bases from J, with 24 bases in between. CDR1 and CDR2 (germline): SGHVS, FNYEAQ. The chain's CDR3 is CASSVHPPGPRGETQYF. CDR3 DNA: TGTGCCAGCAGCGTACACCCTCCCGGCCCCCGGGGGGAGACCCAGTACTTC.

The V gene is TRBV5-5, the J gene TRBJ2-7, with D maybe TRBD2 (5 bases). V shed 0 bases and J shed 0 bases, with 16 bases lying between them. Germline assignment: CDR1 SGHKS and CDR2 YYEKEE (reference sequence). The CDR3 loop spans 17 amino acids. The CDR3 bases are TGTGCCAGCAGCTTGGGTGACGGGGTACCGAGCTCCTACGAGCAGTACTTC. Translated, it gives CASSLGDGVPSSYEQYF.

The DNA for the CDR3 is TGCGCCAGCAGCCCTACATCAACGAACACCGGGGAGCTGTTTTTT. Translation: CASSPTSTNTGELFF. The rearrangement uses TRBV5-1 and TRBJ2-2; D unclear. CDR3 size: 15 residues. Trimming took 4 bases from V and 0 from J, leaving 10 bases between them. Per the germline V gene, CDR1 is SGHRS and CDR2 is YFSETQ.

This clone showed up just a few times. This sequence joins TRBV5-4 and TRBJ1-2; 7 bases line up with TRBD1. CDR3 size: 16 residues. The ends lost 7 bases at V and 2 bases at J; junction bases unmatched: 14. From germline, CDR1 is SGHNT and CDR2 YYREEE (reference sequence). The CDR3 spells CASPAISGTDNYGYTF. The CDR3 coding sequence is TGTGCCAGCCCAGCGATATCCGGGACAGACAACTATGGCTACACCTTC.

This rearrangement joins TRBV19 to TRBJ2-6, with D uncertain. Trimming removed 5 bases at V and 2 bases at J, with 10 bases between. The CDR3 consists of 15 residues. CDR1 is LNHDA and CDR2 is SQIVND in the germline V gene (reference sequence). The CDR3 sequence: CASSPPVAGANVLTF. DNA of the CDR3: TGTGCCAGTAGTCCCCCGGTGGCTGGGGCCAACGTCCTGACTTTC.

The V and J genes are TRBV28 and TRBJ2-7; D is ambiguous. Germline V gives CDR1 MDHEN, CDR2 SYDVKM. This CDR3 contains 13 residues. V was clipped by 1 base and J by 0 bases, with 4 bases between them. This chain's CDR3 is CASSLSSSYEQYF. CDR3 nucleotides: TGTGCCAGCAGTTTATCAAGCTCCTACGAGCAGTACTTC.

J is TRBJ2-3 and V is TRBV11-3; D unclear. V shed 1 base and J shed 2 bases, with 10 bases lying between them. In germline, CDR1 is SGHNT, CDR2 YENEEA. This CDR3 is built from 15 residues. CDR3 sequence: CASSLGVGNTDTQYF. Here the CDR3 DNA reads TGTGCCAGCAGCTTAGGAGTAGGGAACACAGATACGCAGTATTTT.

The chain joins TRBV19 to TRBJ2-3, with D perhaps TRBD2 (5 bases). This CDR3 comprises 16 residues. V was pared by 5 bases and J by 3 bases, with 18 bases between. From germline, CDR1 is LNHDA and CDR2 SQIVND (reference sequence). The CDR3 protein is CASSPRGAESTDTQYF. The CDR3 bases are TGTGCCAGTAGTCCCCGGGGAGCGGAGAGTACAGATACGCAGTATTTT.

The CDR3 loop is CASSRLNTGELFF. The CDR3 region has the DNA TGTGCCAGCAGCCGACTGAACACCGGGGAGCTGTTTTTT. The chain couples TRBV7-9 to TRBJ2-2; no clear D gene. The ends were cut back, 5 bases at V and 1 base at J, with 5 bases in the middle. Germline CDR1 is SEHNR and CDR2 is FQNEAQ (reference sequence). CDR3 length: 13 residues.

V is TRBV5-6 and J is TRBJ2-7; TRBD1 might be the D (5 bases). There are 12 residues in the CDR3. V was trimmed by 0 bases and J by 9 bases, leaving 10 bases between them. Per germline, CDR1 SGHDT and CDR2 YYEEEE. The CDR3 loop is CASSLVPGSQYF. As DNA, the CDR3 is TGTGCCAGCAGCTTGGTCCCAGGGTCGCAGTACTTC.

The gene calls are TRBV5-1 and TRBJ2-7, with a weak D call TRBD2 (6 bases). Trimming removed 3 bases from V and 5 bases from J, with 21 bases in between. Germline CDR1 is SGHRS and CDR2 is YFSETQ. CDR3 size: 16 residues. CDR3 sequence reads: CASSSGDSRLFHEQYF. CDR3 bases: TGCGCCAGCAGCTCGGGGGACTCCAGACTATTTCACGAGCAGTACTTC.

The CDR3 region has the DNA TGCGCCAGCAGGGGAAGGGGTACGGGAAACATTCAGTACTTC. It specifies CASRGRGTGNIQYF. The chain has TRBV5-1 and TRBJ2-4; possible D gene TRBD1, 5 bases. Germline values: CDR1 SGHRS, CDR2 YFSETQ. The CDR3 consists of 14 residues. Between the trimmed V and J ends, which lost 5 bases and 6 bases, there was a span of 15 bases.

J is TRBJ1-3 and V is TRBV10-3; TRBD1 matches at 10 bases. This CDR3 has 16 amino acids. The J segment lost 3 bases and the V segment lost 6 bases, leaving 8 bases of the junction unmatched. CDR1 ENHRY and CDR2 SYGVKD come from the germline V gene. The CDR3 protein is CAIRGQGPGIGNTIYF. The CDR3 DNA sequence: TGTGCCATCAGGGGACAGGGGCCCGGGATTGGAAACACCATATATTTT.

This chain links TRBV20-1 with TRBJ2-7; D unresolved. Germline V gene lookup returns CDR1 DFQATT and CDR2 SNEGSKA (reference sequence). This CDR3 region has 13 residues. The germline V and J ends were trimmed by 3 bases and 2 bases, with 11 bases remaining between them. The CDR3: CSASFLGTYEQYF. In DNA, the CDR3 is TGCAGTGCTAGTTTTCTGGGTACCTACGAGCAGTACTTC.

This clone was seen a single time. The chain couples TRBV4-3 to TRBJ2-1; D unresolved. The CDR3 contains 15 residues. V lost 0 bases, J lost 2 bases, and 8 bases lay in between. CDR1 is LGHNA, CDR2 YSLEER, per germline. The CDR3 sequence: CASSQDPVTYNEQFF. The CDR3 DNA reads TGCGCCAGCAGCCAAGATCCAGTAACCTACAATGAGCAGTTCTTC.

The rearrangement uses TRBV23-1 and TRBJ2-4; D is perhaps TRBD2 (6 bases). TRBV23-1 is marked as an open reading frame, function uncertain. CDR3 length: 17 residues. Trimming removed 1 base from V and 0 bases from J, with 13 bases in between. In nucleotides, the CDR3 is TGCGCCAGCAGTCAATTAAGGAGGGTAGGAGCCAAAAACATTCAGTACTTC. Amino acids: CASSQLRRVGAKNIQYF.

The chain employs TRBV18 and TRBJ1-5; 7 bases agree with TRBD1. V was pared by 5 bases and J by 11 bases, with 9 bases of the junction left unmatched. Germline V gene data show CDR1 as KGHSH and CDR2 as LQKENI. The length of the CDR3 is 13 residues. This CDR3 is CASSTGAVGAQHF. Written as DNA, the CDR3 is TGTGCCAGCTCAACAGGGGCAGTGGGAGCCCAGCATTTT.

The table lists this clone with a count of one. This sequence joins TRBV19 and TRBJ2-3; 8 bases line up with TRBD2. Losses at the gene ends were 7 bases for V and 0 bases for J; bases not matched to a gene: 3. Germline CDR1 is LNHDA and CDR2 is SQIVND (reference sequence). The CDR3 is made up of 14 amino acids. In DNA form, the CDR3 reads TGTGCCAGTAAAACTAGCGGAAGCACAGATACGCAGTATTTT. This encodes CASKTSGSTDTQYF. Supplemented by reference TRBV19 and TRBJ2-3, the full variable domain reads DGGITQSPKYLFRKEGQNVTLSCEQNLNHDAMYWYRQDPGQGLRLIYYSQIVNDFQKGDIAEGYSVSREKKESFPLTVTSAQKNPTAFYLCASKTSGSTDTQYFGPGTRLTVL.

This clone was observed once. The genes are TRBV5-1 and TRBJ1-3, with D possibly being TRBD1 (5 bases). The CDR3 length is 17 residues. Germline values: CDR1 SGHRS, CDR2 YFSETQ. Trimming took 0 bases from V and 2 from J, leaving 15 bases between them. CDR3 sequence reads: CASSLAPQVDTGNTIYF. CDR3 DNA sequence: TGCGCCAGCAGCTTGGCCCCACAGGTCGACACTGGAAACACCATATATTTT.

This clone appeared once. The CDR3 DNA is TGTGCCAGCAGCCTGTGGACAGGGGGCACTGAAGCTTTCTTT. Translated: CASSLWTGGTEAFF. J is TRBJ1-1 and V is TRBV5-4; TRBD1 aligns across 10 bases. V trimming: 4 bases; J trimming: 4 bases; junction bases outside the gene matches: 4. The germline CDR1 and CDR2 sequences are SGHNT and YYREEE (reference sequence). The CDR3 is 14 residues long.

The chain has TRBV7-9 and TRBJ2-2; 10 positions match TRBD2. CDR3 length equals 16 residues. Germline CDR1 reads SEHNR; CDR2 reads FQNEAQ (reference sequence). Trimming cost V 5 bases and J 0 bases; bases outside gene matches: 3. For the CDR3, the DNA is TGTGCCAGCAGCCGACTAGCGGGCACGAACACCGGGGAGCTGTTTTTT. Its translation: CASSRLAGTNTGELFF. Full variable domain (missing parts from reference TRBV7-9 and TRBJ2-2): DTGVSQNPRHKITKRGQNVTFRCDPISEHNRLYWYRQTLGQGPEFLTYFQNEAQLEKSRLLSDRFSAERPKGSFSTLEIQRTEQGDSAMYLCASSRLAGTNTGELFFGEGSRLTVL.

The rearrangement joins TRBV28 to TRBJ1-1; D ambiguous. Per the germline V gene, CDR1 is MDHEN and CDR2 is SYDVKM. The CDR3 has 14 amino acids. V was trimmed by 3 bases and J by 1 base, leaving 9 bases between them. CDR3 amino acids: CASSFGGPNTEAFF. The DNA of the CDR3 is TGTGCCAGCAGTTTCGGAGGACCGAACACTGAAGCTTTCTTT.

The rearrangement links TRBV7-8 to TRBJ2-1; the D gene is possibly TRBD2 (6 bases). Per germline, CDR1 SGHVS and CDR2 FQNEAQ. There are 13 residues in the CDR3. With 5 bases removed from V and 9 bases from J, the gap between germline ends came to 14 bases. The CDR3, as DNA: TGTGCCAGCAGCCCGGACTATTTCTGTGAGCAGTTCTTC. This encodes CASSPDYFCEQFF.

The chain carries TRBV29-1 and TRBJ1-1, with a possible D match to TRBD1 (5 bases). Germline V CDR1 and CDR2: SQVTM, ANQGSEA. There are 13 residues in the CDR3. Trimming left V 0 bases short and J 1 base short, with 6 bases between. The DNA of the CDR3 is TGCAGCGTTGAAGATGGGGGGAACACTGAAGCTTTCTTT. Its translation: CSVEDGGNTEAFF.